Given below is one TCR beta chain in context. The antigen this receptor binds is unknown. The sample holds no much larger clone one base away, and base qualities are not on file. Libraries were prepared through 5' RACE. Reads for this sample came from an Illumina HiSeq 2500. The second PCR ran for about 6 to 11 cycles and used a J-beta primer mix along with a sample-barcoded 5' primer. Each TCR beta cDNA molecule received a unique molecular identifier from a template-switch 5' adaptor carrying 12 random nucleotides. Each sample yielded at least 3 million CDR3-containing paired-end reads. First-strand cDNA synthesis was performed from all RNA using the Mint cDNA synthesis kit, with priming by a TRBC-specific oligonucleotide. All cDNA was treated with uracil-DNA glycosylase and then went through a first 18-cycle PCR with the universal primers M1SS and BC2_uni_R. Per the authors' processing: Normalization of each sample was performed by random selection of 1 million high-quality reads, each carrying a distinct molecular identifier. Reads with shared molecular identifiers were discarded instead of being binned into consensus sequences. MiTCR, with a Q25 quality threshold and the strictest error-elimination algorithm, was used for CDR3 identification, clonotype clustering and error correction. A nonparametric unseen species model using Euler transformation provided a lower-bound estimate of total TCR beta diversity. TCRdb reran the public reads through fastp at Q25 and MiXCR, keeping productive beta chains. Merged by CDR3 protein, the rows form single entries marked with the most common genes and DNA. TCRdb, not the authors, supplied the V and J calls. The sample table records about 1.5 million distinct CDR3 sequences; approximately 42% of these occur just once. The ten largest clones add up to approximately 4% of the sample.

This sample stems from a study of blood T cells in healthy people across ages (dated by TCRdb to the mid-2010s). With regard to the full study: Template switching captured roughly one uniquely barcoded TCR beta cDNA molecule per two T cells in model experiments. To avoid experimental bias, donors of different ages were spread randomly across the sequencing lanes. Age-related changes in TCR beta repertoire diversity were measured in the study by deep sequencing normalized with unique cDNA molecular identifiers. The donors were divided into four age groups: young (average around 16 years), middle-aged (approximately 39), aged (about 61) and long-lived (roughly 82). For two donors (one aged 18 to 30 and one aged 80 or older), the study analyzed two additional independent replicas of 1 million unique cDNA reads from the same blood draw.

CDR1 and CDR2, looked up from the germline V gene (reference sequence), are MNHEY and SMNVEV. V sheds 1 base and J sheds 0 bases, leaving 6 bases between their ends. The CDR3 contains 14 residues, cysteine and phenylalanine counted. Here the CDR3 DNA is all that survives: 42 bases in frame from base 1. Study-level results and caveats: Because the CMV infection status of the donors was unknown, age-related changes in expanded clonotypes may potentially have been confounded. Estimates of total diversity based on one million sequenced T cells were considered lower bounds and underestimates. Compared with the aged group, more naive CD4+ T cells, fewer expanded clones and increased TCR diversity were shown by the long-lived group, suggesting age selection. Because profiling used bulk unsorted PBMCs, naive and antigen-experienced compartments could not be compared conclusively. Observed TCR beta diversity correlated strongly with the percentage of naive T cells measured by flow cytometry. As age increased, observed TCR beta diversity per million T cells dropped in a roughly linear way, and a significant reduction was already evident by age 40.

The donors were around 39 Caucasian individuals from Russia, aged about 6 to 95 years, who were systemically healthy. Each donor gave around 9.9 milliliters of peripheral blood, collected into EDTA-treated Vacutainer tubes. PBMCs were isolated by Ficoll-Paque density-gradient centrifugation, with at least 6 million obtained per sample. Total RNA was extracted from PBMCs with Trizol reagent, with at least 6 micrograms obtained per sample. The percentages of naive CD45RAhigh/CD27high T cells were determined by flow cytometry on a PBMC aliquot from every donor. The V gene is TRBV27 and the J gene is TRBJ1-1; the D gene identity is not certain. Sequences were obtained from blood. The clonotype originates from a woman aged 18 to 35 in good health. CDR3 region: CASSLYSMNTEAFF. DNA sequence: TGTGCCAGCAGTTTATACAGCATGAACACTGAAGCTTTCTTT.